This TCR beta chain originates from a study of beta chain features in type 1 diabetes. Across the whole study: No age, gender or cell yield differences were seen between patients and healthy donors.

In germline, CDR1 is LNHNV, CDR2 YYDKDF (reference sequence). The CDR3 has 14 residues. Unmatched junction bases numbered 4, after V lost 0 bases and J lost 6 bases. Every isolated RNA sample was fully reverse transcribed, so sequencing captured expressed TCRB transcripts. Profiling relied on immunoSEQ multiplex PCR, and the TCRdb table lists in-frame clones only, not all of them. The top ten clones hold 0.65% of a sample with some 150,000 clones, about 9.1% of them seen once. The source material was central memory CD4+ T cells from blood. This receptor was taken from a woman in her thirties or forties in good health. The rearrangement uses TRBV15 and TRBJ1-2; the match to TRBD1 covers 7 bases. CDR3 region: CATSRDFQGDGYTF. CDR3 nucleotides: TGTGCCACCAGCAGAGATTTTCAGGGGGATGGCTACACCTTC.